The rows below give T cell receptor beta chains drawn from one sample of a study of blood T cell repertoires in COVID-19. The assay was immunoSEQ multiplex PCR, and TCRdb's table has in-frame clones only and misses some. The data contain approximately 180,000 clones, roughly 76% of them singletons. Material: peripheral blood. These receptors were taken from a woman aged 80 or over with COVID-19, enrolled during active disease. Each CDR3 is given with its conserved first and last residue. The D gene is left open where the match is weak. Size is omitted from some rows. Given values are once, few, many or a class for expanded clones.

clone_size: NA; j_call: TRBJ2-2; d_call: TRBD2; v_call: TRBV4-1; cdr3_nt: TGCGCCAGCAGCCATCTAGCGGGAGGGCTTGGGGAGCTGTTTTTT; cdr3_aa: CASSHLAGGLGELFF
clone_size: NA; j_call: TRBJ1-6; d_call: NA; v_call: TRBV10-3; cdr3_nt: TGTGCCATCAGGGGAGATAGGGATTCACCCCTCCACTTT; cdr3_aa: CAIRGDRDSPLHF
clone_size: NA; j_call: TRBJ1-1; d_call: NA; v_call: TRBV29-1; cdr3_nt: TGCAGCGGCCAAGGGGGAGGGGACACTGAAGCTTTCTTT; cdr3_aa: CSGQGGGDTEAFF
clone_size: NA; j_call: TRBJ2-1; d_call: TRBD2; v_call: TRBV29-1; cdr3_nt: TGCAGCGTGACTAGCGACTCCTACAATGAGCAGTTCTTC; cdr3_aa: CSVTSDSYNEQFF
clone_size: NA; j_call: TRBJ2-1; d_call: TRBD2; v_call: TRBV7-9; cdr3_nt: TGTGCCAGCAGCTTGGTCAGCGGGGGAGCCTACAATGAGCAGTTCTTC; cdr3_aa: CASSLVSGGAYNEQFF
clone_size: NA; j_call: TRBJ1-2; d_call: TRBD1; v_call: TRBV5-4; cdr3_nt: TGTGCCAGCGGACCTGGACAGGGGGGGTATGGCTACACCTTC; cdr3_aa: CASGPGQGGYGYTF
clone_size: NA; j_call: TRBJ1-6; d_call: NA; v_call: TRBV5-4; cdr3_nt: TGTGCCAGCAGCCCAACCCAGTCGGGGTTCTCACCCCTCCACTTT; cdr3_aa: CASSPTQSGFSPLHF
clone_size: once; j_call: TRBJ2-1; d_call: NA; v_call: TRBV15; cdr3_nt: TGTGCCACCAGCATCGGTGTGAGCTCCTACAATGAGCAGTTCTTC; cdr3_aa: CATSIGVSSYNEQFF
clone_size: NA; j_call: TRBJ2-7; d_call: NA; v_call: TRBV13; cdr3_nt: TGTGCCAGCAGGAGGGTGCTAGGGGGAAAGTCGTGGGAGCAGTACTTC; cdr3_aa: CASRRVLGGKSWEQYF
clone_size: NA; j_call: TRBJ2-3; d_call: TRBD2; v_call: TRBV30; cdr3_nt: TGTGCCTGGAGTGTTATGGGAATAGCGGGCGGGGGCACAGATACGCAGTATTTT; cdr3_aa: CAWSVMGIAGGGTDTQYF
clone_size: NA; j_call: TRBJ1-2; d_call: NA; v_call: TRBV19; cdr3_nt: TGTGCCAGTAGTATATTCTGGAGGGTTGGGGATGGCTACACCTTC; cdr3_aa: CASSIFWRVGDGYTF
clone_size: NA; j_call: TRBJ2-4; d_call: NA; v_call: TRBV19; cdr3_nt: TGTGCCACCCAGACAGTTGCCAAAAACATTCAGTACTTC; cdr3_aa: CATQTVAKNIQYF
clone_size: NA; j_call: TRBJ1-2; d_call: TRBD1; v_call: TRBV3-1/TRBV3-2; cdr3_nt: TGTGCCAGCAGCCAAGGGAGACAGGGTACCTATGGCTACACCTTC; cdr3_aa: CASSQGRQGTYGYTF
clone_size: once; j_call: TRBJ2-7; d_call: NA; v_call: TRBV5-5; cdr3_nt: TGTGCCAGCAGCTTGAATAGCGGTTACGAGCAGTACTTC; cdr3_aa: CASSLNSGYEQYF
clone_size: NA; j_call: TRBJ2-5; d_call: TRBD1; v_call: TRBV2; cdr3_nt: TGTGCCAGCAGATTGACAGGGGGCAGGAAGACCCAGTACTTC; cdr3_aa: CASRLTGGRKTQYF
clone_size: NA; j_call: TRBJ1-6; d_call: TRBD1; v_call: TRBV9; cdr3_nt: TGTGCCAGCAGCGGGACAGGGTGGCATTCACCCCTCCACTTT; cdr3_aa: CASSGTGWHSPLHF
clone_size: NA; j_call: TRBJ2-1; d_call: TRBD2; v_call: TRBV7-2; cdr3_nt: TGTGCCAGCAGCTTAGGGGCGGGGGATTACAATGAGCAGTTCTTC; cdr3_aa: CASSLGAGDYNEQFF
clone_size: few; j_call: TRBJ2-3; d_call: TRBD2; v_call: TRBV30; cdr3_nt: TGTGCCTGGAGTGAGGGACTAGCGGGGGCCACAGATACGCAGTATTTT; cdr3_aa: CAWSEGLAGATDTQYF
clone_size: NA; j_call: TRBJ1-4; d_call: TRBD1; v_call: TRBV10-3; cdr3_nt: TGTGCCATCAGTGAAAGTAGGGGGCTTGAAAAACTGTTTTTT; cdr3_aa: CAISESRGLEKLFF